Below, one T cell receptor (beta chain) is given with its context. Its antigen is not known. Profiling relied on immunoSEQ multiplex PCR, and the TCRdb table lists in-frame clones only, not all of them. In the table there are fewer than 85,000 clones, more than 90% of which are singletons. The germline V gene encodes CDR1 MNHNY and CDR2 SVGAGI (reference sequence). V lost 4 bases and J 9 bases, leaving 10 bases between the germline ends. The CDR3 length is 12 residues. The sample belongs to a study of T cell responses to AZD1222 COVID-19 vaccine. Study information: Second-dose intervals of approximately 4 or approximately 12 weeks were pooled.

Study outcomes and limitations: Clonal diversity may have been underestimated in mostly white British donors.

This sequence was found in an adult in good health. The sample was peripheral blood, taken on day 0 of AZD1222 vaccination. V and J are TRBV6-6 and TRBJ2-1, with a possible D match to TRBD2 (6 bases). As DNA, the CDR3 is TGTGCCAGCAGTTCGCCGGGACTTGAGCAGTTCTTC. This gives the protein CASSSPGLEQFF.